A single sample gave rise to the 9 T cell receptor beta chains below, sequenced in a study of shared clonotypes between healthy human individuals. The protocol was immunoSEQ multiplex PCR, while the TCRdb copy is restricted to in-frame clones and leaves out a portion. Of approximately 640,000 clones detected, around 91% appear once; the ten largest clones hold 34%. The source material was memory CD8+ T cells from PBMCs. As for subset: CD45RO+ cells pooled with CCR7-negative TemRA cells. These receptors were collected from a man in his late teens or twenties in good health. Some clones in this sample may be carry-over from other donors' samples.

The chain uses TRBV9 and TRBJ1-2; possibly TRBD1 for D (5 bases). Germline assignment: CDR1 SGDLS and CDR2 YYNGEE. The CDR3 spans 13 residues. V was trimmed by 0 bases and J by 13 bases, leaving 16 bases between them. CDR3: CASSVGRDPWLTF. Here the CDR3 DNA reads TGTGCCAGCAGCGTAGGCAGGGACCCTTGGCTCACCTTC.

The chain is built from TRBV7-9 and TRBJ1-1; the match to TRBD1 covers 7 bases. Germline values: CDR1 SEHNR, CDR2 FQNEAQ (reference sequence). This CDR3 region has 14 residues. Trimming removed 5 bases from V and 3 bases from J; junction bases left unmatched: 6. The CDR3, as DNA: TGTGCCAGCAGCGCCACGACAGGGTACACTGAAGCTTTCTTT. Its translation: CASSATTGYTEAFF. The full variable domain, with the rest looked up from reference TRBV7-9 and TRBJ1-1, is DTGVSQNPRHKITKRGQNVTFRCDPISEHNRLYWYRQTLGQGPEFLTYFQNEAQLEKSRLLSDRFSAERPKGSFSTLEIQRTEQGDSAMYLCASSATTGYTEAFFGQGTRLTVV.

The chain links TRBV19 to TRBJ2-2; D perhaps matches TRBD2 (8 bases). Germline assignment: CDR1 LNHDA and CDR2 SQIVND (reference sequence). Trimming shortened V by 1 base and J by 1 base, and 16 bases separated the two germline ends. The CDR3 consists of 18 residues. This CDR3 is CASSIAGGGRRNTGELFF. The CDR3 nucleotides are TGTGCCAGTAGTATAGCGGGAGGGGGCAGAAGGAACACCGGGGAGCTGTTTTTT.

The table lists this clone with a count of one. The chain is built from TRBV9 and TRBJ2-5; TRBD1 matches at 11 bases. Per the germline V gene, CDR1 is SGDLS and CDR2 is YYNGEE. The CDR3 loop spans 15 amino acids. Trimming took 3 bases from V and 4 from J; bases not matched to a gene: 5. CDR3 DNA: TGTGCCAGCAGCGCCGAGGGACAGGGGGGAGAGACCCAGTACTTC. This gives the protein CASSAEGQGGETQYF. Full variable domain (outside the CDR3, taken from reference TRBV9 and TRBJ2-5): DSGVTQTPKHLITATGQRVTLRCSPRSGDLSVYWYQQSLDQGLQFLIQYYNGEERAKGNILERFSAQQFPDLHSELNLSSLELGDSALYFCASSAEGQGGETQYFGPGTRLLVL.

The chain uses TRBV2 and TRBJ2-6; 12 nucleotides match TRBD2. CDR1 and CDR2 (germline): SNHLY, FYNNEI. The CDR3 contains 16 residues. V dropped 10 bases and J dropped 4; count of bases not matched to a gene: 8. CDR3 sequence (DNA): TGTGCCACCCTAGCGGGAGGGTCTTGGGGGGCCAACGTCCTGACTTTC. Its protein product is CATLAGGSWGANVLTF.

V is TRBV5-1 and J is TRBJ2-1, with 14 bases that match TRBD2. V lost 2 bases and J lost 10; bases outside the gene matches: 8. This CDR3 comprises 16 residues. Germline V gene data show CDR1 as SGHRS and CDR2 as YFSETQ. DNA for the CDR3: TGCGCCAGCAGCTTCGGGACTAGCGGGAGCGTTTGGGAGCAGTTCTTC. It translates to CASSFGTSGSVWEQFF.

This rearrangement joins TRBV27 to TRBJ2-2; 8 bases agree with TRBD1. The J segment lost 4 bases and the V segment lost 4 bases, leaving 8 bases of the junction unmatched. The CDR3 contains 16 residues. Germline V gene lookup returns CDR1 MNHEY and CDR2 SMNVEV (reference sequence). The CDR3 loop is CASSYHGTGATGELFF. The CDR3 bases are TGTGCCAGCAGTTACCATGGGACAGGAGCCACCGGGGAGCTGTTTTTT.

The chain couples TRBV9 to TRBJ2-7, with 16 bases fitting TRBD2. V gave up 4 bases and J gave up 0 bases; unmatched junction bases: 4. The CDR3 totals 17 residues. Per the germline V gene, CDR1 is SGDLS and CDR2 is YYNGEE. CDR3 DNA sequence: TGTGCCAGCAGCCCGGGACTAGCGGGAGGGAACTCCTACGAGCAGTACTTC. As protein: CASSPGLAGGNSYEQYF.

DNA for the CDR3: TGTGCCAGCAGTCTCATCCGGGACACCTTTTCCTCCTACGAGCAGTACTTC. It specifies CASSLIRDTFSSYEQYF. This chain links TRBV27 with TRBJ2-7; D is possibly TRBD1 (6 bases). This CDR3 has 17 residues. Germline CDR1 is MNHEY and CDR2 is SMNVEV (reference sequence). V was trimmed by 5 bases and J by 0 bases, leaving 20 bases between them.